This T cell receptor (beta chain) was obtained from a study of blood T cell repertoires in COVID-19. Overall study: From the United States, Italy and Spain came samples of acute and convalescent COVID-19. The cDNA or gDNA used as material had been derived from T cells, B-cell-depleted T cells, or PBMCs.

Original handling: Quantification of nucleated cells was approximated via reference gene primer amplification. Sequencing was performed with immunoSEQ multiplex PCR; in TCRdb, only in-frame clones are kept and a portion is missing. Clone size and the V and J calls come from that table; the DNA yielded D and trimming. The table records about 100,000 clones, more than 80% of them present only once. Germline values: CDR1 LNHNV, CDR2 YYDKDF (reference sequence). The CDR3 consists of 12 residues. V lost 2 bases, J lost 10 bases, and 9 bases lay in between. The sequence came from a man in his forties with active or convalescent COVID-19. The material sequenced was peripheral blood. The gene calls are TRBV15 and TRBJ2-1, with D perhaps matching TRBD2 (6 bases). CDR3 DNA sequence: TGTGCCACCAGCAGATGGGACTCCGAGCAGTTCTTC. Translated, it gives CATSRWDSEQFF. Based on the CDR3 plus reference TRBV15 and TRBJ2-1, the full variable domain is DAMVIQNPRYQVTQFGKPVTLSCSQTLNHNVMYWYQQKSSQAPKLLFHYYDKDFNNEADTPDNFQSRRPNTSFCFLDIRSPGLGDTAMYLCATSRWDSEQFFGPGTRLTVL.